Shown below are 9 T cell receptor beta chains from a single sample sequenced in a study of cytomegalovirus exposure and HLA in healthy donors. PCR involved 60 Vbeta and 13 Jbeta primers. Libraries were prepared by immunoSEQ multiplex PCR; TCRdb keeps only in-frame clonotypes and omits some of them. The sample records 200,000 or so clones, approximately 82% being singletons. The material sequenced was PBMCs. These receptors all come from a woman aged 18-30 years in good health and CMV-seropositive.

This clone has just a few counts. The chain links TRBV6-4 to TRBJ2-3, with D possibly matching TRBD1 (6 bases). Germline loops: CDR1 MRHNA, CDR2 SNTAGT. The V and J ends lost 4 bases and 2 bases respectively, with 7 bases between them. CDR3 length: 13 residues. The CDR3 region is CASSGTATDTQYF. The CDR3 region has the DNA TGTGCCAGCAGTGGGACAGCCACAGATACGCAGTATTTT.

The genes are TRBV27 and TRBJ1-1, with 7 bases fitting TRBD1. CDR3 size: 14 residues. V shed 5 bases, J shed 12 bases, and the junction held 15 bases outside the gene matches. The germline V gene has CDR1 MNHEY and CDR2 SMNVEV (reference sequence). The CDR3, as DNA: TGTGCCAGCAGTATGCTGACCGGGACAGAGGTCCCTTTCTTT. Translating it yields CASSMLTGTEVPFF.

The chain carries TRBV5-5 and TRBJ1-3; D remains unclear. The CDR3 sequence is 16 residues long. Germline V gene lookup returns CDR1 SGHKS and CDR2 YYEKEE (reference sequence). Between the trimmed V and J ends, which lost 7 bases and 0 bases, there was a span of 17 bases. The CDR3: CASLNAPGSSGNTIYF. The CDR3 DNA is TGTGCCAGCCTTAATGCTCCGGGATCCTCTGGAAACACCATATATTTT.

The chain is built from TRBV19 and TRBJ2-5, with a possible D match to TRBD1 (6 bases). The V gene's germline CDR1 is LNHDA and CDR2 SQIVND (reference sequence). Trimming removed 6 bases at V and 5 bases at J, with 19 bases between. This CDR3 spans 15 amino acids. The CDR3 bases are TGTGCCAGTAGGGACTCTACAGGGACGGGGGAGACCCAGTACTTC. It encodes CASRDSTGTGETQYF.

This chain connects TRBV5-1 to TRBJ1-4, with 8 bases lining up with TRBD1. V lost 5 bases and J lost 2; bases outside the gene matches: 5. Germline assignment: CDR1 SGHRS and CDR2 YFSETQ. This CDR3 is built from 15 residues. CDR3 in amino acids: CASRGGQETNEKLFF. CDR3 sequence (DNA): TGCGCCAGCAGGGGGGGACAGGAGACTAATGAAAAACTGTTTTTT.

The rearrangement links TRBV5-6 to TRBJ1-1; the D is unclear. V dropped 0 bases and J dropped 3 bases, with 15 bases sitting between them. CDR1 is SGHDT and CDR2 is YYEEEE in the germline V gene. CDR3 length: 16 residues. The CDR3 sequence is CASSLAKAPRDTEAFF. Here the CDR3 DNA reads TGTGCCAGCAGCTTGGCTAAGGCACCGAGGGACACTGAAGCTTTCTTT.

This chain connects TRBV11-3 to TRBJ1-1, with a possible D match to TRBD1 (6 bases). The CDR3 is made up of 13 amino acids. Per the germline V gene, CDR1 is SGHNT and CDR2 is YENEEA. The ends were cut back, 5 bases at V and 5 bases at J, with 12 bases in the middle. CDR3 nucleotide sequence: TGTGCCAGCAGCGAAGCAGGGGCAACTGAAGCTTTCTTT. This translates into CASSEAGATEAFF.

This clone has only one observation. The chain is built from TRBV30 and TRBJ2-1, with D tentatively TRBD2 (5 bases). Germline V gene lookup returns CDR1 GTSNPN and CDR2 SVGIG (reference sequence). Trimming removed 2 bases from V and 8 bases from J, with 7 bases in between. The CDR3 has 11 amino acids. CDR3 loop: CAWSPSYEQFF. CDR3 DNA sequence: TGTGCCTGGAGTCCTAGCTATGAGCAGTTCTTC.

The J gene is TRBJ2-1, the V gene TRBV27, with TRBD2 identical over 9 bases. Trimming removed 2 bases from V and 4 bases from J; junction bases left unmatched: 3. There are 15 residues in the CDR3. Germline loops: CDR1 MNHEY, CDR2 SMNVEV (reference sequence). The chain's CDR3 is CASSLGRGGYNEQFF. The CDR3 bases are TGTGCCAGCAGTTTAGGGCGGGGGGGTTACAATGAGCAGTTCTTC.